A selection of T cell receptor beta chains follows, all from one sample in a study of blood T cell repertoires in COVID-19. Profiling relied on immunoSEQ multiplex PCR, and the TCRdb table lists in-frame clones only, not all of them. The sample has around 620,000 clones, 75% to 90% seen once. Sample: peripheral blood. The receptors shown here come from a woman aged 18-29 years with acute or convalescent COVID-19. Both conserved end residues are part of each CDR3. D genes are given only for firm matches. The size of a clone is reported for some rows only, either as once, few or many, or as a class for expanded clones.

d_gene: -
v_gene: TRBV18
abundance: -
j_gene: TRBJ1-1
CDR3aa: CASSPMILRDTEAFF
CDR3nt: TGTGCCAGCTCACCCATGATATTACGGGACACTGAAGCTTTCTTT

d_gene: -
v_gene: TRBV30
abundance: -
j_gene: TRBJ2-2
CDR3aa: CAWSVDRLDTGELFF
CDR3nt: TGTGCCTGGAGTGTCGACAGGCTCGACACCGGGGAGCTGTTTTTT

d_gene: TRBD1
v_gene: TRBV14
abundance: -
j_gene: TRBJ1-2
CDR3aa: CASSQTGTAPTYGYTF
CDR3nt: TGTGCCAGCAGCCAAACTGGGACAGCCCCAACCTATGGCTACACCTTC

d_gene: TRBD1
v_gene: TRBV5-1
abundance: -
j_gene: TRBJ2-3
CDR3aa: CASTTQGASPDTQYF
CDR3nt: TGCGCCAGCACGACGCAGGGGGCGAGTCCAGATACGCAGTATTTT

d_gene: -
v_gene: TRBV24-1
abundance: -
j_gene: TRBJ1-5
CDR3aa: CATSDEVNGPQHF
CDR3nt: TGTGCCACCAGTGATGAGGTGAATGGCCCCCAGCATTTT

d_gene: TRBD1
v_gene: TRBV30
abundance: -
j_gene: TRBJ1-2
CDR3aa: CAWTTRAGTGWNYGYTF
CDR3nt: TGTGCCTGGACCACCCGGGCCGGGACAGGATGGAACTATGGCTACACCTTC

d_gene: TRBD1
v_gene: TRBV28
abundance: -
j_gene: TRBJ1-6
CDR3aa: CASSLLQGVGSPLHF
CDR3nt: TGTGCCAGCAGTTTACTACAGGGGGTCGGTTCACCCCTCCACTTT

d_gene: -
v_gene: TRBV4-3
abundance: -
j_gene: TRBJ2-7
CDR3aa: CASSQAEGGGAEEQYF
CDR3nt: TGCGCCAGCAGCCAAGCGGAAGGAGGGGGCGCTGAGGAGCAGTACTTC

d_gene: TRBD1
v_gene: TRBV4-1
abundance: -
j_gene: TRBJ1-2
CDR3aa: CASSQGVRQGANYGYTF
CDR3nt: TGCGCCAGCAGCCAAGGAGTACGGCAGGGGGCTAACTATGGCTACACCTTC

d_gene: -
v_gene: TRBV27
abundance: once
j_gene: TRBJ2-7
CDR3aa: CASSPWRGYEQYF
CDR3nt: TGTGCCAGCAGTCCCTGGAGGGGCTACGAGCAGTACTTC

d_gene: -
v_gene: TRBV7-8
abundance: -
j_gene: TRBJ1-5
CDR3aa: CASSLEAGISRQPQHF
CDR3nt: TGTGCCAGCAGCTTAGAGGCGGGGATCTCCCGCCAGCCCCAGCATTTT

d_gene: TRBD1
v_gene: TRBV5-1
abundance: -
j_gene: TRBJ1-6
CDR3aa: CASTPRGQGGSPLHF
CDR3nt: TGCGCCAGCACCCCTCGGGGACAGGGTGGATCACCCCTCCACTTT

d_gene: TRBD2
v_gene: TRBV6-2/TRBV6-3
abundance: -
j_gene: TRBJ2-7
CDR3aa: CASSYFASGEEQYF
CDR3nt: TGTGCCAGCAGTTATTTCGCTAGCGGGGAAGAGCAGTACTTC

d_gene: -
v_gene: TRBV6-6
abundance: -
j_gene: TRBJ2-7
CDR3aa: CASSYGADEQYF
CDR3nt: TGTGCCAGCAGTTACGGAGCGGATGAGCAGTACTTC

d_gene: -
v_gene: TRBV30
abundance: -
j_gene: TRBJ1-5
CDR3aa: CAWNSGYSNQPQHF
CDR3nt: TGTGCCTGGAATTCAGGATATAGCAATCAGCCCCAGCATTTT

d_gene: -
v_gene: TRBV21-1
abundance: -
j_gene: TRBJ1-2
CDR3aa: CASTPTENYGYTF
CDR3nt: TGTGCCAGCACCCCGACAGAGAACTATGGCTACACCTTC

d_gene: TRBD1
v_gene: TRBV20-1
abundance: -
j_gene: TRBJ1-1
CDR3aa: CSASVTRGWLNTEAFF
CDR3nt: TGCAGTGCTAGTGTGACCAGGGGGTGGTTGAACACTGAAGCTTTCTTT

d_gene: -
v_gene: TRBV7-9
abundance: few
j_gene: TRBJ1-3
CDR3aa: CASSPFQETSGNTIYF
CDR3nt: TGTGCCAGCAGCCCCTTCCAGGAAACCTCTGGAAACACCATATATTTT

d_gene: -
v_gene: TRBV7-2
abundance: -
j_gene: TRBJ2-5
CDR3aa: CASSYRREGTQYF
CDR3nt: TGTGCCAGCAGCTACAGACGGGAAGGGACCCAGTACTTC

d_gene: TRBD1
v_gene: TRBV7-8
abundance: -
j_gene: TRBJ1-6
CDR3aa: CASSLYAGQPNSPLHF
CDR3nt: TGTGCCAGCAGCTTATACGCGGGACAGCCTAATTCACCCCTCCACTTT

d_gene: -
v_gene: TRBV14
abundance: -
j_gene: TRBJ2-2
CDR3aa: CASSLQGVGELFF
CDR3nt: TGTGCCAGCAGCCTACAGGGTGTAGGGGAGCTGTTTTTT

d_gene: -
v_gene: TRBV7-8
abundance: -
j_gene: TRBJ1-6
CDR3aa: CASSLAEPGQTNSPLHF
CDR3nt: TGTGCCAGCAGCTTAGCTGAACCGGGACAAACAAATTCACCCCTCCACTTT

d_gene: -
v_gene: TRBV6-5
abundance: -
j_gene: TRBJ1-2
CDR3aa: CASSPLGADYGYTF
CDR3nt: TGTGCCAGCAGCCCACTGGGGGCTGACTATGGCTACACCTTC

d_gene: -
v_gene: TRBV21-1
abundance: -
j_gene: TRBJ1-5
CDR3aa: CASSKEEAGSPSLNPDSNQPQHF
CDR3nt: TGTGCCAGCAGCAAAGAGGAGGCGGGGAGCCCTAGCCTTAATCCCGATAGCAATCAGCCCCAGCATTTT

d_gene: TRBD2
v_gene: TRBV4-3
abundance: -
j_gene: TRBJ2-3
CDR3aa: CASSQELLAGGGDTQYF
CDR3nt: TGCGCCAGCAGCCAAGAATTACTAGCGGGGGGTGGAGATACGCAGTATTTT

d_gene: -
v_gene: TRBV5-1
abundance: -
j_gene: TRBJ1-4
CDR3aa: CASSPQGHAEKLFF
CDR3nt: TGCGCCAGCAGCCCACAGGGTCATGCCGAAAAACTGTTTTTT

d_gene: -
v_gene: TRBV6-1
abundance: many
j_gene: TRBJ1-2
CDR3aa: CASSESEFLYGYTF
CDR3nt: TGTGCCAGCAGTGAGAGCGAGTTCCTCTATGGCTACACCTTC

d_gene: -
v_gene: TRBV13
abundance: -
j_gene: TRBJ2-7
CDR3aa: CASSPGQSSYEQYF
CDR3nt: TGTGCCAGCAGCCCAGGACAGAGCTCCTACGAGCAGTACTTC

d_gene: -
v_gene: TRBV3-1/TRBV3-2
abundance: -
j_gene: TRBJ1-1
CDR3aa: CASSLGGVTEAFF
CDR3nt: TGTGCCAGCAGCCTAGGAGGGGTCACTGAAGCTTTCTTT

d_gene: TRBD1
v_gene: TRBV25-1
abundance: -
j_gene: TRBJ1-5
CDR3aa: CASSTGFQPQHF
CDR3nt: TGTGCCAGCTCGACAGGGTTTCAGCCCCAGCATTTT

d_gene: TRBD1
v_gene: TRBV7-2
abundance: -
j_gene: TRBJ1-2
CDR3aa: CASSPGQGPNYGYTF
CDR3nt: TGTGCCAGCAGCCCAGGACAGGGTCCGAACTATGGCTACACCTTC

d_gene: -
v_gene: TRBV6-2/TRBV6-3
abundance: -
j_gene: TRBJ1-5
CDR3aa: CASSRGWQPQHF
CDR3nt: TGTGCCAGCAGTCGGGGTTGGCAGCCCCAGCATTTT

d_gene: TRBD1
v_gene: TRBV18
abundance: few
j_gene: TRBJ1-1
CDR3aa: CASSQSGQGLVTEAFF
CDR3nt: TGTGCCAGCTCACAATCCGGACAGGGTTTAGTGACTGAAGCTTTCTTT

d_gene: -
v_gene: TRBV27
abundance: -
j_gene: TRBJ1-6
CDR3aa: CASSVTGTANSPLHF
CDR3nt: TGTGCCAGCAGCGTCACAGGGACCGCGAATTCACCCCTCCACTTT

d_gene: -
v_gene: TRBV20-1
abundance: -
j_gene: TRBJ2-7
CDR3aa: CSAQQVSEQYF
CDR3nt: TGCAGTGCTCAACAGGTGAGCGAGCAGTACTTC

d_gene: -
v_gene: TRBV6-5
abundance: -
j_gene: TRBJ1-1
CDR3aa: CASSYGGARNTEAFF
CDR3nt: TGTGCCAGCAGTTACGGAGGGGCTAGGAACACTGAAGCTTTCTTT

d_gene: TRBD1
v_gene: TRBV6-5
abundance: -
j_gene: TRBJ1-2
CDR3aa: CASSSNFGTGYGYTF
CDR3nt: TGTGCCAGCAGTTCTAATTTCGGGACAGGTTATGGCTACACCTTC

d_gene: TRBD1
v_gene: TRBV19
abundance: -
j_gene: TRBJ2-6
CDR3aa: CASSVTGVISSGANVLTF
CDR3nt: TGTGCCAGTAGCGTGACAGGGGTCATATCCTCTGGGGCCAACGTCCTGACTTTC

d_gene: -
v_gene: TRBV30
abundance: -
j_gene: TRBJ1-2
CDR3aa: CAWSVQGKGYGYTF
CDR3nt: TGTGCCTGGAGCGTACAGGGCAAGGGCTATGGCTACACCTTC